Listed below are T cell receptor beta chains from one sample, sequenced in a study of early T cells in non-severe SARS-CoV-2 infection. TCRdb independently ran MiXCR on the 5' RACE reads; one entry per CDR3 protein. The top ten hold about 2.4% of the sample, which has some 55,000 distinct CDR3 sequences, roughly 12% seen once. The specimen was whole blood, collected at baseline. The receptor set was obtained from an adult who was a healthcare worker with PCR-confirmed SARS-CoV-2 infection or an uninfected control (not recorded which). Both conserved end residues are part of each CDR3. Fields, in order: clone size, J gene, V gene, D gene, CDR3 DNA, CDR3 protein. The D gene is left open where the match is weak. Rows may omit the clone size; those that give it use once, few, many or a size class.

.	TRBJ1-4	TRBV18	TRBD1	TGTGCCAGCTCACCAAGGACAGGGGGCAACGAAAAACTGTTTTTT	CASSPRTGGNEKLFF
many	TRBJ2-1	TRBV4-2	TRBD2	TGTGCCAGCAGCCAAGTTGGAGCGGGAGTGGGATACAATGAGCAGTTCTTC	CASSQVGAGVGYNEQFF
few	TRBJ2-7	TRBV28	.	TGTGCCAGCAGTTTTTGGCGTACGACCTACGAGCAGTACTTC	CASSFWRTTYEQYF
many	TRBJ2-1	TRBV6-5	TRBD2	TGTGCCAGCAGTTATAGGGGACTAGCCCCCTACAATGAGCAGTTCTTC	CASSYRGLAPYNEQFF
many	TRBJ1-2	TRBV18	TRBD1	TGTGCCAGCTCACCACTCGGGACAGACCTTTATGGCTACACCTTC	CASSPLGTDLYGYTF
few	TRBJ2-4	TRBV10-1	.	TGCGCCAGCAGTGACGGTAACAAAAACATTCAGTACTTC	CASSDGNKNIQYF
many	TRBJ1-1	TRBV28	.	TGTGCCAGCAGTTTATTGGGGAAGAACACTGAAGCTTTCTTT	CASSLLGKNTEAFF
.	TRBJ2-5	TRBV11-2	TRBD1	TGTGCCAGCAGCGCTCGGGACAGGGCTAAAGAGACCCAGTACTTC	CASSARDRAKETQYF
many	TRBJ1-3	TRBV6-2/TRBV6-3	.	TGTGCCAGCAGCACGGACCGTCCGTCTGGAAACACCATATATTTT	CASSTDRPSGNTIYF
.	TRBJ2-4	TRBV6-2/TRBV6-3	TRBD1	TGTGCCAGCAGTTACGGGACAGGGGGAGACATTCAGTACTTC	CASSYGTGGDIQYF
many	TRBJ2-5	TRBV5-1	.	TGCGCCAGCAGCATCGCCGGGACCTTAGAGGAGACCCAGTACTTC	CASSIAGTLEETQYF
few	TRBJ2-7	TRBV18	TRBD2	TGTGCCAGCTCACCCCTCGTGGGTAGCGGGGAGAAATACGAGCAGTACTTC	CASSPLVGSGEKYEQYF
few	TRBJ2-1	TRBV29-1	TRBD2	TGCAGCATCAAGCTAGCGGGGTACAATGAGCAGTTCTTC	CSIKLAGYNEQFF
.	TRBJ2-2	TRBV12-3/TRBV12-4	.	TGTGCCAGCAGTTCCCAGACGACAGGAAACACCGGGGAGCTGTTTTTT	CASSSQTTGNTGELFF